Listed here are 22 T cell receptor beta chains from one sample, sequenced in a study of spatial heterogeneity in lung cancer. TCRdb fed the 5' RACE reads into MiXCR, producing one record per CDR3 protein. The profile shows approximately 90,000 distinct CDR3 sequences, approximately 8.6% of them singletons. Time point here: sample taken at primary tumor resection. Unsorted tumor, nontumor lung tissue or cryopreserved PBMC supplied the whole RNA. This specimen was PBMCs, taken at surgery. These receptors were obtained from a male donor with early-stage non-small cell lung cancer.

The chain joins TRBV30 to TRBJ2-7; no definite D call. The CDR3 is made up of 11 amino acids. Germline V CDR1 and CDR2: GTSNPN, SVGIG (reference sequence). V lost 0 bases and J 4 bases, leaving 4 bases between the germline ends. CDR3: CAWSVLYEQYF. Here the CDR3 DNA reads TGTGCCTGGAGTGTTCTATACGAGCAGTACTTC.

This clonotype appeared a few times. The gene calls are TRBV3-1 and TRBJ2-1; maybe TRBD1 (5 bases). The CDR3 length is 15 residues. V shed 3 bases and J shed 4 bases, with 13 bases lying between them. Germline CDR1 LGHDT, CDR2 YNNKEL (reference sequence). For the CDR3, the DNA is TGTGCCAGCAGCCAGGGCAGGGCAACATACAATGAGCAGTTCTTC. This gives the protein CASSQGRATYNEQFF.

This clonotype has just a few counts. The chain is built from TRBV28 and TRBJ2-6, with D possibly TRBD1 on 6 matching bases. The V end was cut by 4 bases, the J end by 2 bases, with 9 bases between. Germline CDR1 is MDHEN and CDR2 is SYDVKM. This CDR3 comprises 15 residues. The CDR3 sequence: CASSYRAPGANVLTF. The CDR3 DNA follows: TGTGCCAGCAGTTACAGGGCCCCTGGGGCCAACGTCCTGACTTTC.

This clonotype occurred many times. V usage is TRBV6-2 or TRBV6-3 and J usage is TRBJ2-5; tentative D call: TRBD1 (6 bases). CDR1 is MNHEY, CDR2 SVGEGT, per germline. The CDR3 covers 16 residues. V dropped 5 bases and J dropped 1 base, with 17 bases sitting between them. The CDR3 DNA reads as TGTGCCAGCAGTACCCTAAGGACAGCGCTCCAAGAGACCCAGTACTTC. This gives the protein CASSTLRTALQETQYF.

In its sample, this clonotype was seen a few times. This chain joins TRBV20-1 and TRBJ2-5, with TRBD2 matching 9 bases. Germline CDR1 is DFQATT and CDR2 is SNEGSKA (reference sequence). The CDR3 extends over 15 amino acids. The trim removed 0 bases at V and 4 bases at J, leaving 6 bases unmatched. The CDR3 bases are TGCAGTGCTAGAGATCGCGGGGGGGCACGAGAGACCCAGTACTTC. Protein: CSARDRGGARETQYF.

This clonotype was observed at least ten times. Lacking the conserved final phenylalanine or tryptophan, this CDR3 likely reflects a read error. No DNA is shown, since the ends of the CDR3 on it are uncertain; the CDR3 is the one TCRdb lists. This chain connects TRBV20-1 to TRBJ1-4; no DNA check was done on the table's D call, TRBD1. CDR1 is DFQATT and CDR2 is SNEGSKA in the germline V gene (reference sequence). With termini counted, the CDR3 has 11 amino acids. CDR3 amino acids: CSASAGGGPAL.

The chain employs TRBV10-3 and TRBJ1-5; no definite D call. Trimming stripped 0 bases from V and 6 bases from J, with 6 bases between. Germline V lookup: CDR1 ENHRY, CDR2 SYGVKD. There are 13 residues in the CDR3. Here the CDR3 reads CAISESTSQPQHF. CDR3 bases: TGTGCCATCAGTGAGTCGACGAGTCAGCCCCAGCATTTT.

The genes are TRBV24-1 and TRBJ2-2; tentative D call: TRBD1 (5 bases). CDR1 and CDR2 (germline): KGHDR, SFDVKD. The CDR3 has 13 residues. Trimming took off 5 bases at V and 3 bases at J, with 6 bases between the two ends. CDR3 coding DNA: TGTGCCACCAGTGGACAGCACACCGGGGAGCTGTTTTTT. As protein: CATSGQHTGELFF.

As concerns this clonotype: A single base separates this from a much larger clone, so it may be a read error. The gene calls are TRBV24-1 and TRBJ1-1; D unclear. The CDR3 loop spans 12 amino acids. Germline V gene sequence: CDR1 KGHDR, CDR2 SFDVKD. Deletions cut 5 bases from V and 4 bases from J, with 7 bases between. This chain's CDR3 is CATSGLSTEAFF. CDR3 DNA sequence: TGTGCCACCAGTGGTCTGAGCACTGAAGCTTTCTTT.

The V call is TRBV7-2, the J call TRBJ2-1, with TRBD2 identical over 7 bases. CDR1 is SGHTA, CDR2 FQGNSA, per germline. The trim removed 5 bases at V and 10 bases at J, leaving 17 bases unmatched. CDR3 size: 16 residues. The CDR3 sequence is CASSPSGLRSGSEQFF. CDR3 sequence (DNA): TGTGCCAGCAGCCCCTCGGGACTACGGTCGGGCTCCGAGCAGTTCTTC. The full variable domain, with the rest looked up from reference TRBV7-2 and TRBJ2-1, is GAGVSQSPSNKVTEKGKDVELRCDPISGHTALYWYRQSLGQGLEFLIYFQGNSAPDKSGLPSDRFSAERTGGSVSTLTIQRTQQEDSAVYLCASSPSGLRSGSEQFFGPGTRLTVL.

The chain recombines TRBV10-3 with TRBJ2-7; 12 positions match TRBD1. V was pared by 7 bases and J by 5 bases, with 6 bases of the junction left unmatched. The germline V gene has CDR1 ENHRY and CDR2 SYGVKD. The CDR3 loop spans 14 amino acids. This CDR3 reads CAITAGQGANEQYF. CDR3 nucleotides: TGTGCCATCACTGCGGGACAGGGGGCGAACGAGCAGTACTTC.

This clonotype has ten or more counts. CDR3 in amino acids: CASAPPGQASYEQYF. Written as DNA, the CDR3 is TGTGCCAGCGCGCCCCCGGGACAGGCGTCCTACGAGCAGTACTTC. V usage is TRBV28 and J usage is TRBJ2-7; 8 positions agree with TRBD1. The CDR3 sequence is 15 residues long. V trimming: 8 bases; J trimming: 1 base; junction bases outside the gene matches: 10. CDR1 is MDHEN, CDR2 SYDVKM, per germline.

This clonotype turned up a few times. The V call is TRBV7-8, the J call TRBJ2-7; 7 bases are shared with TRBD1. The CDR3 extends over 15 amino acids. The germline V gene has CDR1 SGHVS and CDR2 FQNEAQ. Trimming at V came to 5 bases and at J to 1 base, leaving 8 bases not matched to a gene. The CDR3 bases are TGTGCCAGCAGCATACAGGGGAGAGGGTCCTACGAGCAGTACTTC. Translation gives CASSIQGRGSYEQYF. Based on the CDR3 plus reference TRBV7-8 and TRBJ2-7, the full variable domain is GAGVSQSPRYKVAKRGQDVALRCDPISGHVSLFWYQQALGQGPEFLTYFQNEAQLDKSGLPSDRFFAERPEGSVSTLKIQRTQQEDSAVYLCASSIQGRGSYEQYFGPGTRLTVT.

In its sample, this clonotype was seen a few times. In DNA form, the CDR3 reads TGTGCCAGCACCCGAAAGGCTCAGTCCCCCACCGGGGAGCTGTTTTTT. This codes for CASTRKAQSPTGELFF. The rearrangement uses TRBV6-5 and TRBJ2-2; D is uncertain. There are 16 residues in the CDR3. V was clipped by 7 bases and J by 4 bases, with 19 bases between them. CDR1 is MNHEY and CDR2 is SVGAGI in the germline V gene.

The CDR3 loop reads CASLTGDATTEAFF. The CDR3 nucleotides are TGTGCCAGCCTAACAGGGGACGCTACCACTGAAGCTTTCTTT. This chain connects TRBV6-2 or TRBV6-3 to TRBJ1-1; the match to TRBD1 covers 7 bases. This CDR3 contains 14 residues. Germline V gene data show CDR1 as MNHEY and CDR2 as SVGEGT. The trim removed 8 bases at V and 4 bases at J, leaving 10 bases unmatched.

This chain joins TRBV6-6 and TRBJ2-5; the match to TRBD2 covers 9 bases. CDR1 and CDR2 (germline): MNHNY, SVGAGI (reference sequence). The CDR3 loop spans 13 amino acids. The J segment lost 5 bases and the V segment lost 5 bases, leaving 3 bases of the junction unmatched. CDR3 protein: CASSGGLAETQYF. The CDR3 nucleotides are TGTGCCAGCAGTGGGGGACTAGCTGAGACCCAGTACTTC.

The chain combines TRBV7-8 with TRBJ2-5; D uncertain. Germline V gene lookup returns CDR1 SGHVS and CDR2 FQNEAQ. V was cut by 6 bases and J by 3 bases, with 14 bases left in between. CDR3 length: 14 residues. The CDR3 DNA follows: TGTGCCAGCAGGGTATCGGCGACCAAAGAGACCCAGTACTTC. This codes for CASRVSATKETQYF. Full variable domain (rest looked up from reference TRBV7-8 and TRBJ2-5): GAGVSQSPRYKVAKRGQDVALRCDPISGHVSLFWYQQALGQGPEFLTYFQNEAQLDKSGLPSDRFFAERPEGSVSTLKIQRTQQEDSAVYLCASRVSATKETQYFGPGTRLLVL.

The DNA of the CDR3 is TGTGCCAGCAGTTTCGGGTTGGCCACTGAAGCTTTCTTT. It specifies CASSFGLATEAFF. The rearrangement links TRBV12-3 or TRBV12-4 to TRBJ1-1, with unresolved D. CDR3 length: 13 amino acids. V lost 3 bases and J 4 bases, leaving 9 bases between the germline ends.

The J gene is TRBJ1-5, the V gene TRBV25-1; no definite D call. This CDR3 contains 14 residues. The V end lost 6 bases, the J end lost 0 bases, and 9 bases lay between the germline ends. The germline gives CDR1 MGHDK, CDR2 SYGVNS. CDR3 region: CASRGPGSNQPQHF. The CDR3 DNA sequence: TGTGCCAGCAGGGGCCCCGGTAGCAATCAGCCCCAGCATTTT.

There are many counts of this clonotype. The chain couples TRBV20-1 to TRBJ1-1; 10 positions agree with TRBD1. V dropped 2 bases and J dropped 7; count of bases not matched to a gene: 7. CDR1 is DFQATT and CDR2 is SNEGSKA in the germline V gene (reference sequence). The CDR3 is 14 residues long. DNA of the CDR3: TGCAGTGCTAGATCCCCGGGACAGGGGATTGAAGCTTTCTTT. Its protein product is CSARSPGQGIEAFF.

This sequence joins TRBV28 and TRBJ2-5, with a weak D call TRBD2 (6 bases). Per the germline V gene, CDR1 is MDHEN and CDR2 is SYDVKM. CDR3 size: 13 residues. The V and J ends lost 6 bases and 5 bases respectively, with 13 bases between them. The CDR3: CASRGRGYETQYF. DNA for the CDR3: TGTGCCAGCAGGGGTCGGGGGTACGAGACCCAGTACTTC.

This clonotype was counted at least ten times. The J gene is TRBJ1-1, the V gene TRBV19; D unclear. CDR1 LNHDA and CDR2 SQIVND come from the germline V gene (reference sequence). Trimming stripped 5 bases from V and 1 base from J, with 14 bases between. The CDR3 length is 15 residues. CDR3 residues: CASSSLMTPNTEAFF. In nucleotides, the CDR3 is TGTGCCAGTAGTTCCTTAATGACACCGAACACTGAAGCTTTCTTT.